This T cell receptor beta chain emerged from a study of OX40 agonist ivuxolimab in advanced cancers. Study details: Ivuxolimab, which patients received intravenously every 2 weeks, was dosed at 0.01 to 10 mg/kg.

Assay: immunoSEQ multiplex PCR; the TCRdb copy retains only in-frame clones and omits some. Of about 84,000 clones in the sample, 90% to 95% are singletons; the top ten hold 0.43%. CDR1 is MNHEY and CDR2 is SVGAGI in the germline V gene. V was pared by 2 bases and J by 3 bases, with 3 bases of the junction left unmatched. There are 15 residues in the CDR3. About this clone: Antigen: not known.

Findings and limits, study-wide: The study found that CD8+ T cells averaged more expanded clones than CD4+. The work left the antigen specificity of expanded peripheral T cells undetermined.

The specimen comprised CD4+ or CD8+ T cells sorted from blood, sampled in a trial of the OX40 agonist ivuxolimab. The sequence was collected from an adult with an advanced solid tumor such as melanoma, head and neck, liver or kidney cancer. The chain has TRBV6-5 and TRBJ2-1, with 8 bases matching TRBD2. Written as DNA, the CDR3 is TGTGCCAGCAGTTACCTCCGGGGGGGCTACAATGAGCAGTTCTTC. Residues: CASSYLRGGYNEQFF.